Listed below are T cell receptor beta chains from one sample, sequenced in a study of T cell responses to AZD1222 COVID-19 vaccine. This table comes from immunoSEQ multiplex PCR, and its TCRdb copy is limited to in-frame clones, with some not included. The sample shows about 140,000 clones, approximately 95% of them seen only once. The sequences come from peripheral blood, collected on day 0 of MenACWY control vaccination. All receptors come from an adult in good health. The conserved cysteine and the conserved F or W are not part of the CDR3 here.

TRBJ2-1 TRBV3-1/TRBV3-2 ASTFLGGNEQF
TRBJ1-3 TRBV5-1 ASSLGPPSFSGNTIY
TRBJ2-3 TRBV5-6 ASSLRDTWGTDTQY
TRBJ1-4 TRBV12-5 ASGLVRGGQVATNEKLF
TRBJ1-1 TRBV18 ASSPARGVNTEAF
TRBJ1-2 TRBV10-3 AISREGYGYT
TRBJ2-2 TRBV19 ASSTGDRRSNTGELF
TRBJ2-3 TRBV7-8 ASSSERGSSTDTQY
TRBJ2-1 TRBV5-1 ASSLGTSATYNEQF
TRBJ1-3 TRBV3-1/TRBV3-2 ASSQEGRRTSGNTIY
TRBJ1-1 TRBV10-3 AIRGPSGTEAF
TRBJ1-2 TRBV27 ATGSGGYGYT
TRBJ1-6 TRBV27 ASAGAGHRNSPLH
TRBJ1-6 TRBV9 ASKRGENSPLH
TRBJ2-1 TRBV2 ASTLDWSSYNEQF
TRBJ2-5 TRBV4-1 ASSQQAHQETQY
TRBJ1-1 TRBV6-2/TRBV6-3 ASSFGQPRNTEAF
TRBJ2-3 TRBV11-2 ASSLQGSDTQY
TRBJ1-1 TRBV6-5 ASSLRQGGTEAF
TRBJ1-1 TRBV5-1 ASSLTGSSNTEAF
TRBJ1-5 TRBV18 ASSIKDNQPQH
TRBJ1-5 TRBV30 AWAGGEVQPQH
TRBJ2-7 TRBV28 ASTPALASYEQY
TRBJ1-1 TRBV12-5 ASGKGLEAF
TRBJ2-1 TRBV11-2 ASSLQIAGVRDNEQF
TRBJ1-6 TRBV7-8 ASSLELRSPLH
TRBJ1-1 TRBV29-1 SGGQGNTEAF
TRBJ1-1 TRBV12-5 ASGFGRGIAF
TRBJ1-1 TRBV9 ASSARGHGTEAF
TRBJ1-6 TRBV28 ASSFLRRSTTLNSPLH
TRBJ2-7 TRBV24-1 ATSDRIGGPGPSNYEQY
TRBJ1-2 TRBV18 ASSPPGYGYT